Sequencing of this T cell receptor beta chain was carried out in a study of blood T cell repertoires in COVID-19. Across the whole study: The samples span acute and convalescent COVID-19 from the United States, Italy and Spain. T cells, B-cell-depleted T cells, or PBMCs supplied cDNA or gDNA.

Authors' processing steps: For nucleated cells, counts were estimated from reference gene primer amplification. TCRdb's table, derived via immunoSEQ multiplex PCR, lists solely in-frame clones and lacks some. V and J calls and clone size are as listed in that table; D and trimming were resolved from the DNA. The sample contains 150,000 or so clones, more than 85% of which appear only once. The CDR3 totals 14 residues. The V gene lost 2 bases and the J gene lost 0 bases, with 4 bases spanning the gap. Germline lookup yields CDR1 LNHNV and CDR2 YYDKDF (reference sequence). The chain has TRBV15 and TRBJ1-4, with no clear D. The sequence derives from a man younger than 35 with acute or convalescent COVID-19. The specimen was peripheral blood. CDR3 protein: CATSRPATNEKLFF. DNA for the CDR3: TGTGCCACCAGCAGACCAGCAACTAATGAAAAACTGTTTTTT.